This is a list of T cell receptor beta chains from one sample in a study of T cells in Graves' hyperthyroidism and ophthalmopathy. TCRdb redid the calling of the multiplex PCR reads with MiXCR, one entry per CDR3 protein. The sample lists over 500,000 distinct CDR3 sequences, 14% occurring once. The sample comprised blood. The receptors were gathered from a middle-aged woman with Graves' hyperthyroidism. Each CDR3 is given with its conserved first and last residue. Each record gives: V gene, J gene, D gene, clone size, CDR3 protein, CDR3 DNA. The D gene is left open where the match is weak. Clone size appears in some rows only: once, few, many, or a class for an expanded clone.

V gene: TRBV27
J gene: TRBJ2-1
D gene: TRBD2
clone size: many
CDR3 protein: CASSREAGPDVNEQFF
CDR3 DNA: TGTGCCAGCAGTCGTGAAGCGGGGCCCGACGTTAATGAGCAGTTCTTC

V gene: TRBV2
J gene: TRBJ2-2
D gene: .
clone size: .
CDR3 protein: CASSESTNTGELFF
CDR3 DNA: TGTGCCAGCAGTGAAAGTACGAACACCGGGGAGCTGTTTTTT

V gene: TRBV13
J gene: TRBJ1-1
D gene: .
clone size: few
CDR3 protein: CASSLNFNTEAFF
CDR3 DNA: TGTGCCAGCAGCTTAAACTTTAACACTGAAGCTTTCTTT

V gene: TRBV18
J gene: TRBJ1-1
D gene: .
clone size: .
CDR3 protein: CASLPQEGTEAFF
CDR3 DNA: TGTGCCAGCTTACCACAGGAGGGCACTGAAGCTTTCTTT

V gene: TRBV3-1
J gene: TRBJ1-6
D gene: .
clone size: few
CDR3 protein: CASSQGVNSPLHF
CDR3 DNA: TGTGCCAGCAGCCAGGGGGTAAATTCACCCCTCCACTTT

V gene: TRBV5-1
J gene: TRBJ1-2
D gene: .
clone size: many
CDR3 protein: CASSNNTGQLYGYTF
CDR3 DNA: TGCGCCAGCAGCAATAATACAGGACAACTCTATGGCTACACCTTC

V gene: TRBV7-3
J gene: TRBJ2-1
D gene: .
clone size: .
CDR3 protein: CASSTTSNNEQFF
CDR3 DNA: TGTGCCAGCAGCACTACTAGCAACAATGAGCAGTTCTTC

V gene: TRBV28
J gene: TRBJ2-7
D gene: TRBD2
clone size: many
CDR3 protein: CASSPMRFAVGRVEQYF
CDR3 DNA: TGTGCCAGCAGTCCCATGAGGTTCGCGGTCGGGAGGGTTGAGCAGTACTTC

V gene: TRBV4-1
J gene: TRBJ2-1
D gene: TRBD1
clone size: .
CDR3 protein: CASSPPGQARSEQFF
CDR3 DNA: TGCGCCAGCAGCCCCCCAGGACAGGCTCGCAGTGAGCAGTTCTTC

V gene: TRBV7-9
J gene: TRBJ1-1
D gene: .
clone size: many
CDR3 protein: CASSLRSQNTEAFF
CDR3 DNA: TGTGCCAGCAGCTTAAGGTCTCAGAACACTGAAGCTTTCTTT

V gene: TRBV7-9
J gene: TRBJ1-2
D gene: .
clone size: .
CDR3 protein: CASSLDRGMDGYTF
CDR3 DNA: TGTGCCAGCAGCTTAGACCGGGGGATGGATGGCTACACCTTC

V gene: TRBV30
J gene: TRBJ2-1
D gene: .
clone size: .
CDR3 protein: CAWSVGGVVYNEQFF
CDR3 DNA: TGTGCCTGGAGTGTCGGGGGAGTCGTGTACAATGAGCAGTTCTTC

V gene: TRBV5-4
J gene: TRBJ1-2
D gene: TRBD1
clone size: .
CDR3 protein: CASSSGQGRGGYTF
CDR3 DNA: TGTGCCAGCAGCTCGGGACAGGGGCGAGGTGGCTACACCTTC

V gene: TRBV28
J gene: TRBJ1-2
D gene: .
clone size: few
CDR3 protein: CASSSTQGHYGYTF
CDR3 DNA: TGTGCCAGCAGTTCTACTCAGGGCCACTATGGCTACACCTTC

V gene: TRBV20-1
J gene: TRBJ1-6
D gene: .
clone size: .
CDR3 protein: CSARPGPNSYNSPLHF
CDR3 DNA: TGCAGTGCTAGACCGGGACCCAACTCCTATAATTCACCCCTCCACTTT

V gene: TRBV3-1
J gene: TRBJ2-3
D gene: TRBD2
clone size: many
CDR3 protein: CASSQELIAGVGQDTQYF
CDR3 DNA: TGTGCCAGCAGCCAAGAACTGATAGCGGGAGTCGGTCAAGATACGCAGTATTTT

V gene: TRBV9
J gene: TRBJ2-1
D gene: .
clone size: few
CDR3 protein: CASSPLLGSGNEQFF
CDR3 DNA: TGTGCCAGCAGCCCCTTGCTGGGTTCGGGCAATGAGCAGTTCTTC

V gene: TRBV30
J gene: TRBJ2-5
D gene: .
clone size: many
CDR3 protein: CAWSFDETQYF
CDR3 DNA: TGTGCCTGGAGTTTTGATGAGACCCAGTACTTC

V gene: TRBV27
J gene: TRBJ2-3
D gene: TRBD1
clone size: many
CDR3 protein: CASSPGTGLRDTQYF
CDR3 DNA: TGTGCCAGCAGCCCCGGGACAGGGCTGAGAGATACGCAGTATTTT

V gene: TRBV14
J gene: TRBJ1-4
D gene: TRBD1
clone size: .
CDR3 protein: CASSPRSGTGLKKLFF
CDR3 DNA: TGTGCCAGCAGCCCTCGGAGCGGGACAGGGCTGAAAAAACTGTTTTTT

V gene: TRBV29-1
J gene: TRBJ1-5
D gene: TRBD1
clone size: few
CDR3 protein: CSATSGQGASQPQHF
CDR3 DNA: TGCAGCGCCACATCGGGACAGGGGGCGTCTCAGCCCCAGCATTTT

V gene: TRBV7-2
J gene: TRBJ2-3
D gene: TRBD2
clone size: many
CDR3 protein: CASSLRLAGDRDTQYF
CDR3 DNA: TGTGCCAGCAGCTTGAGACTAGCGGGAGACAGAGATACGCAGTATTTT

V gene: TRBV14
J gene: TRBJ2-1
D gene: .
clone size: many
CDR3 protein: CASSMYNEQFF
CDR3 DNA: TGTGCCAGCAGCATGTACAATGAGCAGTTCTTC

V gene: TRBV4-1
J gene: TRBJ1-5
D gene: TRBD1
clone size: .
CDR3 protein: CASSQDWGTRGQPQHF
CDR3 DNA: TGCGCCAGCAGCCAAGATTGGGGGACCAGGGGGCAGCCCCAGCATTTT

V gene: TRBV3-1
J gene: TRBJ2-5
D gene: .
clone size: few
CDR3 protein: CASSQDRGPQYF
CDR3 DNA: TGTGCCAGCAGCCAAGATAGGGGACCCCAGTACTTC